This T cell receptor (beta chain) was sequenced in a study of T-cell reconstitution after alpha-beta-depleted transplantation in children. The TCRbeta library was prepared with unique molecular identifiers. TCRdb reprocessed the PCR reads with MiXCR, giving one entry per CDR3 protein. This table has about 360,000 distinct CDR3 sequences, roughly 14% appearing once. Germline V gives CDR1 DFQATT, CDR2 SNEGSKA (reference sequence). The V end lost 1 base, the J end lost 4 bases, and 10 bases lay between the germline ends. The CDR3 is 13 residues long. The sample here was PBMCs, taken from the stem cell graft. The chain recombines TRBV20-1 with TRBJ1-2; D uncertain. This clonotype was obtained from a human donor who donated a stem cell graft to a child with Fanconi anemia. CDR3 residues: CSARAEGIYGYTF. The DNA of the CDR3 is TGCAGTGCTAGAGCTGAAGGGATCTATGGCTACACCTTC.